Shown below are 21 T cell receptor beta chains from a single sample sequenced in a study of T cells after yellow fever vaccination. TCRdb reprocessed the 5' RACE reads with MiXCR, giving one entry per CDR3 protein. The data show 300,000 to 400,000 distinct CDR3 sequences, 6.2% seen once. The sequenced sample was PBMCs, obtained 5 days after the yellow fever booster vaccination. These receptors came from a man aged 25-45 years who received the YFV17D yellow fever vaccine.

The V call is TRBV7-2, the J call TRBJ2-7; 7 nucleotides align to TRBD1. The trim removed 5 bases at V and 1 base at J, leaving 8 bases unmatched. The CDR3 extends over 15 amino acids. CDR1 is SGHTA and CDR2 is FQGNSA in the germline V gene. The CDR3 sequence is CASSLTGTVSYEQYF. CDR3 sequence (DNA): TGTGCCAGCAGCCTCACCGGGACAGTTTCCTACGAGCAGTACTTC.

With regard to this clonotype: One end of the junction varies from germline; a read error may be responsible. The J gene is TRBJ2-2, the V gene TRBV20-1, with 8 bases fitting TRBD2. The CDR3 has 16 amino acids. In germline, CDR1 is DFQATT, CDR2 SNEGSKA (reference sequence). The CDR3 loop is CCARVTGTRYSGELFF. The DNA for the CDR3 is TGCTGTGCTAGGGTTACGGGGACTAGATATTCCGGGGAGCTGTTTTTT.

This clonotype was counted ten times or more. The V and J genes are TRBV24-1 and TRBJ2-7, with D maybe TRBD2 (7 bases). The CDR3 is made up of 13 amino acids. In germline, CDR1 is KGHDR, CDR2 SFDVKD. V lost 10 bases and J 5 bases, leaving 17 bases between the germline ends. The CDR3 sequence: CATLGVGGHEQYF. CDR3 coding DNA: TGTGCCACTCTGGGAGTCGGGGGGCACGAGCAGTACTTC.

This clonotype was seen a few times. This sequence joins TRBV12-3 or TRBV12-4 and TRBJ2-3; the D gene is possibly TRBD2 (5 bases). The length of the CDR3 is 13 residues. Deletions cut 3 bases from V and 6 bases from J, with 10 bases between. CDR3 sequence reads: CASSFEREDTQYF. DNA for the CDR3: TGTGCCAGCAGTTTTGAAAGGGAGGATACGCAGTATTTT.

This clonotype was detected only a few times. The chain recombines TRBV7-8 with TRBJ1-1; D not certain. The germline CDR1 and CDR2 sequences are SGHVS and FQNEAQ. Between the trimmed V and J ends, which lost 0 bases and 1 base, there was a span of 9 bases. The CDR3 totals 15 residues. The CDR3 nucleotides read TGTGCCAGCAGCTTAGCAACCCAACAGAACACTGAAGCTTTCTTT. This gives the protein CASSLATQQNTEAFF.

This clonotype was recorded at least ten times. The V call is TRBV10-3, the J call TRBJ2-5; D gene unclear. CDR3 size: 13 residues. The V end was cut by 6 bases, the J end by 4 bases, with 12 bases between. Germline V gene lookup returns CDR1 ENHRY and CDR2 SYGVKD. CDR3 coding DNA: TGTGCCATCAGGGTTGGCGATTCAGAGACCCAGTACTTC. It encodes CAIRVGDSETQYF.

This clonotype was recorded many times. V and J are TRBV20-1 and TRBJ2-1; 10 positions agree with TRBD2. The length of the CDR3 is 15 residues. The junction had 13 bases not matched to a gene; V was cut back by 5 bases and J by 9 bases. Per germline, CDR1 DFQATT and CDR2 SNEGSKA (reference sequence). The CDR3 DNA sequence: TGCAGTGCTTACAGCACGACTAGCGGGTATCCTGAGCAGTTCTTC. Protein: CSAYSTTSGYPEQFF.

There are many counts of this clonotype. CDR3 sequence (DNA): TGCGCCAGCAGAGCTTTAGGGACTAGCGGGAGCTCCTACGAGCAGTACTTC. This encodes CASRALGTSGSSYEQYF. The J gene is TRBJ2-7, the V gene TRBV5-1, with TRBD2 identical over 14 bases. This CDR3 comprises 17 residues. V was clipped by 5 bases and J by 0 bases; unmatched bases: 7. The V gene's germline CDR1 is SGHRS and CDR2 YFSETQ.

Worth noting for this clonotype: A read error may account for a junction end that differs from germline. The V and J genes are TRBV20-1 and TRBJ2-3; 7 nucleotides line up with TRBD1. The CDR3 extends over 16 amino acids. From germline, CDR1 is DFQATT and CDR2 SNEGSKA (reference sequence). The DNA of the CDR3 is TGCTGTGCTAGATACGAGTTCGGGACAGGCACAGATACGCAGTATTTT. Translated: CCARYEFGTGTDTQYF.

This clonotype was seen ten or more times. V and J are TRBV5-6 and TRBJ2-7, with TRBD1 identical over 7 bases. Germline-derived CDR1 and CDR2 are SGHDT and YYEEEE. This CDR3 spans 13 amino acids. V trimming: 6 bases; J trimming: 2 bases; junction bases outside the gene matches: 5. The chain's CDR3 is CASTATGPYEQYF. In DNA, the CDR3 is TGTGCCAGCACCGCGACAGGGCCCTACGAGCAGTACTTC.

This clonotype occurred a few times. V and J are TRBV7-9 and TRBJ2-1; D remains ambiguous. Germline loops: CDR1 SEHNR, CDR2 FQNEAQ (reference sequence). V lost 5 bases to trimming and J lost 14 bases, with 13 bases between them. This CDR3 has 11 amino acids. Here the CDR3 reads CASSPDPLEFF. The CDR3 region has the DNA TGTGCCAGCAGCCCGGACCCCCTTGAGTTCTTC.

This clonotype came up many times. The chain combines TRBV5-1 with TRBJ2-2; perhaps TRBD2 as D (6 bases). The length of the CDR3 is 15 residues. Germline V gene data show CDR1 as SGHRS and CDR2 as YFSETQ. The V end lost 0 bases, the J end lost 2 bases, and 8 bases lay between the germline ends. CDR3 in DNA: TGCGCCAGCAGCTTGGAGGGACTTAACACCGGGGAGCTGTTTTTT. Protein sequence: CASSLEGLNTGELFF.

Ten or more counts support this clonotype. CDR3 protein: CASSQEGEQYF. As DNA, the CDR3 is TGTGCCAGCAGCCAAGAAGGAGAGCAGTACTTC. The chain links TRBV3-1 to TRBJ2-7; no clear D. Germline CDR1 reads LGHDT; CDR2 reads YNNKEL (reference sequence). The germline V and J ends were trimmed by 0 bases and 7 bases, with 4 bases remaining between them. The CDR3 covers 11 residues.

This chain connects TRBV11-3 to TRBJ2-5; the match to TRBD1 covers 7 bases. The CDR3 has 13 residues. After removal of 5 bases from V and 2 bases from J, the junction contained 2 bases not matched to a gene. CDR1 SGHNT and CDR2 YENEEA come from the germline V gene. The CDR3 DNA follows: TGTGCCAGCAGCGTGGACAGGCAAGAGACCCAGTACTTC. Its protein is CASSVDRQETQYF.

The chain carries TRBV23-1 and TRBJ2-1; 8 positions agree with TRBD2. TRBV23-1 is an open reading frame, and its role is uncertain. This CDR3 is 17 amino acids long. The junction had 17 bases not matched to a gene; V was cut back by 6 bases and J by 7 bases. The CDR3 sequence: CASSPIMVAGMGNEQFF. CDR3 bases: TGCGCCAGCAGCCCAATCATGGTAGCGGGAATGGGGAATGAGCAGTTCTTC.

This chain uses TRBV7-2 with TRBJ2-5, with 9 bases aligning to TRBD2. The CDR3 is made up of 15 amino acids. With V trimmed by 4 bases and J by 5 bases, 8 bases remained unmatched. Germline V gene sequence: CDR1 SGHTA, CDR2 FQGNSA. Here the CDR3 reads CASSWNSGRSETQYF. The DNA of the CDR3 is TGTGCCAGCAGCTGGAATAGCGGGAGATCGGAGACCCAGTACTTC.

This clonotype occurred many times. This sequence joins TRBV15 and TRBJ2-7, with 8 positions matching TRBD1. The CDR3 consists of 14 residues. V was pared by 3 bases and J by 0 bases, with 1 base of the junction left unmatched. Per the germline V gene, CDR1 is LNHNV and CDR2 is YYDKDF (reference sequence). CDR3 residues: CATSRDRVSYEQYF. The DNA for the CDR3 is TGTGCCACCAGCAGGGACAGGGTCTCCTACGAGCAGTACTTC.

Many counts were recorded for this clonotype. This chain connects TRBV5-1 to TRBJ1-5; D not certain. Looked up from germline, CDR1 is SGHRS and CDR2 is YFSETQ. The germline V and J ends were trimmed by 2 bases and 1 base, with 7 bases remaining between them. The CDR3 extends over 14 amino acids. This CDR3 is CASSLGSSNQPQHF. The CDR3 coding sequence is TGCGCCAGCAGCTTAGGATCGAGCAATCAGCCCCAGCATTTT.

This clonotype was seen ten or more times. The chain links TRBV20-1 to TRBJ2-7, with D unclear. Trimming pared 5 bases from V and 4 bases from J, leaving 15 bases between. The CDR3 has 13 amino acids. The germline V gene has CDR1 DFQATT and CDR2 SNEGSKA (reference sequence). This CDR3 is CSAPYPPLYEQYF. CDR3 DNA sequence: TGCAGTGCTCCTTATCCTCCCCTGTACGAGCAGTACTTC.

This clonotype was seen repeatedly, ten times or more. CDR3 sequence reads: CASRGLTDTQYF. CDR3 DNA sequence: TGTGCCAGCCGGGGACTTACAGATACGCAGTATTTT. The chain links TRBV7-8 to TRBJ2-3; weak D call: TRBD2 (6 bases). CDR1 is SGHVS, CDR2 FQNEAQ, per germline. This CDR3 region has 12 residues. The V end lost 8 bases, the J end lost 3 bases, and 9 bases lay between the germline ends.

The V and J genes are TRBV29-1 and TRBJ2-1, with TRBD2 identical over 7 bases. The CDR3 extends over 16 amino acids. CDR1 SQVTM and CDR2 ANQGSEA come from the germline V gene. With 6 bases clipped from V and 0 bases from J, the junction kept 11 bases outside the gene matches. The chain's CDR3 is CSVETARGSSYNEQFF. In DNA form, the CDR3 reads TGCAGCGTAGAAACAGCGCGGGGGAGCTCCTACAATGAGCAGTTCTTC.